The T cell receptor (beta chain) under discussion was sequenced for a study of identical twins listed by TCRdb under 2016. Study-wide context: TCR alpha and beta repertoires from monozygotic twins, unrelated adults of various ages and cord blood were deep-sequenced to test whether fetal clonotypes persist. To rule out contamination, replicate twin experiments were performed at different times with different library preparation protocols. Broader findings and caveats from the paper: Recombination models systematically underestimated out-of-frame TCR alpha sharing in monozygotic twins but agreed with sharing between unrelated individuals. Because the same donors could not be followed over many years, the conclusions relied on cross-sectional statistical analysis. Zero-insertion analyses could be partly confounded by invariant T cells such as MAIT and iNKT, though diverse VJ usage argued against such confounding for most clonotypes. Excess twin sharing in beta out-of-frame sequences was weaker because fewer shared sequences lowered the signal-to-noise ratio. Abundant cord blood beta clonotypes carried fewer insertions; young adult naive repertoires showed a weaker similar trend, while memory repertoires showed none. Compared with coincidental sharing between unrelated individuals, out-of-frame TCR alpha sequences shared between twins showed an excess of sequences with low generation probability.

Every donor was a healthy Caucasian. Three pairs of female monozygotic twins, all aged roughly 18 to 29 years, were included in the twin cohort. The RNA used for TCR libraries was isolated from peripheral blood mononuclear cells. This clonotype was observed at least ten times. What this receptor recognizes is not known. No clone much larger than this one lies a single base away; base qualities are absent. Libraries were prepared through 5' RACE. The run used an Illumina HiSeq 2000. Template switching added a universal primer binding site, and the final cDNA carried a unique molecular identifier that allowed TCR cDNA molecules to be counted accurately. First-strand cDNA for TCR alpha and beta chains was synthesized from specific primers in the conserved constant-segment region. To control for contamination, every cDNA library was double barcoded, receiving both a SMART-Mk sample barcode and Illumina barcodes. TruSeq adapter sequences, together with Illumina sample barcodes, were added in two successive PCR steps. The Illumina HiSeq platform was used with custom primers to sequence TCR alpha and beta cDNA libraries. The paper's processing steps were these. Raw reads were processed with MiGEC to extract unique molecular identifiers, and MiXCR was used to determine CDR3 positions. Recombination models were inferred per individual with the repgenHMM and IGoR tools using an EM algorithm. Shared clonotype analysis was performed with the tcR package in R, normalizing sharing by the product of cloneset sizes. To study raw recombination free of thymic and clonal selection effects, out-of-frame nonproductive sequences were analyzed. Through fastp at Q25 and MiXCR, TCRdb rebuilt clones from the public reads, retaining in-frame beta chains. Rows merge per CDR3 protein into single entries with the most common DNA and genes. For this entry, the V and J calls and clone size follow TCRdb and not the study's own pipeline. Present in this sample are 600,000 to 700,000 distinct CDR3 sequences, 21% of which were seen just once. Approximately 4.3% of the sample is in the top ten clones.

From its cysteine to its phenylalanine, the CDR3 spans 14 amino acids. This entry keeps only the CDR3 DNA: 42 bases, framed from base 1. CDR1 and CDR2 are read off the germline V gene (reference sequence) as LGHDT and YNNKEL. The V end loses 2 bases and the J end loses 10 bases, and a stretch of 15 bases separates them. Separately, the same data were catalogued under a study of T cells expressing NK-cell markers. The second source states: TCR beta-chain repertoires were profiled in sorted CD3+CD56+NKG2C+, CD3+CD56+NKG2C- and CD3+CD56-NKG2C+ T-cell subsets from about 8 donors. Among the eight sequenced donors, only one was HCMV-seronegative, while the other seven were HCMV-seropositive. In several experiments an anti-gammadeltaTCR antibody was added to restrict sorting to alphabetaTCR-expressing T cells. In roughly 6 donors, the dominant CD3+CD56+NKG2C+ clonotypes ranked among the top 10 CD8+ clonotypes, making up roughly 1.0-8% of CD8+ T cells. Those dominant clonotypes were again the most abundant among CD3+CD56-NKG2C+ cells in a handful of donors, at about 25-65%. Whether the expanded NKG2C-expressing T cell clones were specific for HCMV antigens remained unclear. The study sequenced eight donors, all healthy volunteers chosen at random: three men and five women. HCMV-specific IgG was detected in serum with a commercial ELISA kit to determine HCMV serostatus. For more than 5 donors, unsorted PBMC were also used to sequence bulk peripheral blood T-cell repertoires. MIGEC was used to demultiplex reads and group reads by UMI, and MiTCR was used to assemble and quantify clonotypes. To remove erroneous sequences, TCR cDNA sequences were retained only when supported by two or more reads. The tcR package was used for downstream repertoire analysis, with clonotypes matched between fractions based on CDR3 nucleotide sequence plus V segment. VDJmatch was used to annotate antigen specificity against VDJdb, with one amino acid substitution in CDR3 allowed.

Recombination connected TRBV3-1 to TRBJ2-1; D gene: possibly TRBD2, on 6 matching bases. Material: PBMCs. The clonotype comes from a woman aged 18-29 years in good health. The DNA sequence is as follows: TGTGCCAGCAGCCAACGCGGGATAACTTTAGAGCAGTTCTTC. This encodes CASSQRGITLEQFF.